What follows are 10 T cell receptor beta chains derived from one specimen sequenced in a study of blood T cells in healthy people across ages. For the second PCR, which ran for about 6 to 11 cycles, a sample-barcoded 5' primer and a J-beta primer mix were used. TCRdb independently ran MiXCR on the 5' RACE reads; one entry per CDR3 protein. The table records 700,000 or so distinct CDR3 sequences, 20% to 25% of them present only once. Sequenced material: blood. The receptors originated from a man aged 70 or older in good health.

The rearrangement uses TRBV5-6 and TRBJ1-2; D is possibly TRBD1 (5 bases). The V end was cut by 1 base, the J end by 3 bases, with 10 bases between. CDR1 and CDR2 (germline): SGHDT, YYEEEE. The CDR3 length is 14 residues. CDR3 in DNA: TGTGCCAGCAGCTTGCGGACACAGGACTATGGCTACACCTTC. It encodes CASSLRTQDYGYTF.

This clonotype showed up just a few times. CDR3 region: CASSSRVGGNTEAFF. The CDR3 bases are TGCGCCAGCAGCTCCCGGGTCGGGGGTAACACTGAAGCTTTCTTT. J is TRBJ1-1 and V is TRBV5-1; possible D gene TRBD1, 5 bases. Germline V gene data show CDR1 as SGHRS and CDR2 as YFSETQ. The CDR3 has 15 residues. Trimming removed 3 bases at V and 2 bases at J, with 14 bases between. The full variable domain, in which reference TRBV5-1 and TRBJ1-1 provide the parts outside the CDR3, is KAGVTQTPRYLIKTRGQQVTLSCSPISGHRSVSWYQQTPGQGLQFLFEYFSETQRNKGNFPGRFSGRQFSNSRSEMNVSTLELGDSALYLCASSSRVGGNTEAFFGQGTRLTVV.

The chain combines TRBV30 with TRBJ1-1; D might be TRBD1 (5 bases). Deletions cut 5 bases from V and 6 bases from J, with 13 bases between. The V gene's germline CDR1 is GTSNPN and CDR2 SVGIG (reference sequence). The CDR3 extends over 12 amino acids. CDR3 nucleotides: TGTGCCTGGGGCCGGCAGGGACCTGAAGCTTTCTTT. This encodes CAWGRQGPEAFF.

This chain joins TRBV4-2 and TRBJ2-3; the match to TRBD2 covers 13 bases. This CDR3 comprises 19 residues. Germline V lookup: CDR1 LGHNA, CDR2 YNFKEQ. With V trimmed by 0 bases and J by 0 bases, 6 bases remained unmatched. The DNA for the CDR3 is TGTGCCAGCAGCCAAGAGATCACTAGCGGGGGGGCTAGCACAGATACGCAGTATTTT. Translating gives CASSQEITSGGASTDTQYF.

The chain recombines TRBV18 with TRBJ1-5; D uncertain. This CDR3 contains 14 residues. Germline CDR1 reads KGHSH; CDR2 reads LQKENI. V was shortened by 6 bases and J by 1 base, with 10 bases between the two germline ends. CDR3 DNA: TGTGCCAGCTCGCGGACCGAGAGCAATCAGCCCCAGCATTTT. Amino acids: CASSRTESNQPQHF. Combining the CDR3 with reference TRBV18 and TRBJ1-5 gives the whole variable domain NAGVMQNPRHLVRRRGQEARLRCSPMKGHSHVYWYRQLPEEGLKFMVYLQKENIIDESGMPKERFSAEFPKEGPSILRIQQVVRGDSAAYFCASSRTESNQPQHFGDGTRLSIL.

This clonotype was picked up many times. V and J are TRBV12-3 or TRBV12-4 and TRBJ2-5, with no clear D. The DNA end lines up better with TRBJ2-1; the J call may be wrong. The CDR3 is made up of 11 amino acids. The CDR3 reads CASSFYSEQFF. The CDR3 region has the DNA TGTGCCAGCAGTTTTTATAGTGAGCAGTTCTTC.

This clonotype was detected many times. The chain couples TRBV7-6 to TRBJ2-5; D not resolved. From germline, CDR1 is SGHVS and CDR2 FNYEAQ. The CDR3 has 11 amino acids. Trimming shortened V by 7 bases and J by 1 base, and 4 bases separated the two germline ends. The chain's CDR3 is CASKGQETQYF. The CDR3, as DNA: TGTGCCAGCAAGGGCCAAGAGACCCAGTACTTC.

The chain couples TRBV4-1 to TRBJ2-7, with D perhaps TRBD1 (6 bases). Trimming removed 0 bases at V and 5 bases at J, with 14 bases between. CDR1 MGHRA and CDR2 YSYEKL come from the germline V gene. The CDR3 spans 15 residues. The CDR3 nucleotides read TGCGCCAGCAGCCAAGATGGGGGCTTTTTCAACGAGCAGTACTTC. Residues: CASSQDGGFFNEQYF.

The rearrangement joins TRBV6-6 to TRBJ1-6; D not resolved. This CDR3 has 13 residues. V was clipped by 6 bases and J by 9 bases, with 12 bases between them. Germline V gene data show CDR1 as MNHNY and CDR2 as SVGAGI (reference sequence). The CDR3 sequence is CASSQGLISPLHF. DNA of the CDR3: TGTGCCAGCAGCCAAGGGCTGATTTCACCCCTCCACTTT.

The chain joins TRBV5-1 to TRBJ2-7, with D perhaps TRBD1 or TRBD2 (5 bases each). This CDR3 contains 16 residues. V was trimmed by 5 bases and J by 2 bases, leaving 20 bases between them. Germline loops: CDR1 SGHRS, CDR2 YFSETQ. CDR3 in DNA: TGCGCCAGCAGTCTCCCGCAAGCAGGGACCGCCTACGAGCAGTACTTC. It encodes CASSLPQAGTAYEQYF.